This TCR beta chain derives from a study of CD8 T cells in Susac syndrome. Reverse transcription of roughly 0.5 to 1 ug RNA used random hexamers. Amplification of TCR beta CDR3 used immunoSEQ multiplex PCR across 54 Vbeta and 13 Jbeta. MiXCR, run by TCRdb on the immunoSEQ multiplex PCR reads, gives a single entry per CDR3 protein. Counted here are around 140,000 distinct CDR3 sequences, 95% occurring once; the ten biggest clones make up 0.095% to 0.14%. CD8+ and CD4+ T cells taken from blood had their TCR beta sequenced. TEMRA cells underwent FACS enrichment and CD8+ and CD4+ T cells underwent negative isolation. Germline V gene sequence: CDR1 MGHRA, CDR2 YSYEKL. V was pared by 5 bases and J by 5 bases, with 18 bases between. The CDR3 is 15 residues long.

The receptor was isolated from a human donor with multiple sclerosis. The genes are TRBV4-1 and TRBJ2-5, with a possible D match to TRBD1 (6 bases). The sequenced material came from CD4+ T cells from PBMCs. The DNA for the CDR3 is TGCGCCAGCAGCGCTTTCAACAGGGAGTTGGAGACCCAGTACTTC. Its translation is CASSAFNRELETQYF.